This T cell receptor beta chain was obtained from a study of cytomegalovirus exposure and HLA in healthy donors. General observations from the study: Later work associated 16,951 TCR beta sequences with HLA alleles at 0.05 false discovery rate. Most subjects' HLA-A and HLA-B alleles were reportedly predicted from TCR beta sequences.

This clone has more than one count but fewer than ten. Its antigen is as yet unknown. The study ran its PCR with 60 Vbeta and 13 Jbeta primers. The method was immunoSEQ multiplex PCR; TCRdb's version includes in-frame clones alone and lacks a portion of them. This table has around 150,000 clones, about 81% appearing once. CDR3 length equals 14 residues. V shed 1 base and J 3 bases; nucleotides not matched to a gene: 2. The germline CDR1 and CDR2 sequences are SGHTA and FQGNSA. The V call is TRBV7-2, the J call TRBJ1-2; the match to TRBD1 covers 7 bases. The TCR comes from a woman in her 50s in good health and CMV-seropositive. The source material was PBMCs. CDR3 in amino acids: CASSLVGGDYGYTF. The CDR3 nucleotides are TGTGCCAGCAGCTTAGTAGGGGGCGACTATGGCTACACCTTC. Drawing the rest from reference TRBV7-2 and TRBJ1-2, the complete variable domain is GAGVSQSPSNKVTEKGKDVELRCDPISGHTALYWYRQSLGQGLEFLIYFQGNSAPDKSGLPSDRFSAERTGGSVSTLTIQRTQQEDSAVYLCASSLVGGDYGYTFGSGTRLTVV.